Below, 2 T cell receptor beta chains from the same sample are listed, as sequenced in a study of blood T cell repertoires in COVID-19. Clones were read by immunoSEQ multiplex PCR, and TCRdb kept only the in-frame ones, dropping some. In the table there are 95,000 to 150,000 clones, 78% of which are singletons. Sequenced sample: peripheral blood. These receptors all stem from a man between 65 and 80 years old with acute or convalescent COVID-19.

The genes are TRBV11-3 and TRBJ1-4; 9 bases match TRBD1. The V segment lost 5 bases and the J segment 5 bases; nucleotides outside the gene matches: 6. CDR1 and CDR2 from the germline V gene are SGHNT and YENEEA. The CDR3 is 15 residues long. CDR3 protein: CASSRMTGGNEKLFF. For the CDR3, the DNA is TGTGCCAGCAGCCGAATGACAGGGGGGAATGAAAAACTGTTTTTT.

The chain employs TRBV12-3 or TRBV12-4 and TRBJ1-1; D is ambiguous. The CDR3 is 12 amino acids. V shed 3 bases and J shed 7 bases, with 9 bases lying between them. The CDR3, as DNA: TGTGCCAGCAGTTTCCAGTTCGTTGAAGCTTTCTTT. Translation gives CASSFQFVEAFF.